Listed below are T cell receptor beta chains from one sample, sequenced in a study of CD8 T cells in ankylosing spondylitis. TCRdb analysed the 5' RACE reads with MiXCR anew, one entry per CDR3 protein. The sample lists about 160,000 distinct CDR3 sequences; approximately 9.9% were seen once. Sequencing used blood, either unsorted or a sorted T cell fraction (not recorded which). These receptors were obtained from a female donor with ankylosing spondylitis or in good health (not recorded which). Each CDR3 is given with its conserved first and last residue. The D gene is left open where the match is weak. Clone size, where shown, is once, few, many, or a class for clones that have expanded.

D: TRBD1; size: few; J: TRBJ1-1; V: TRBV6-2/TRBV6-3; DNA: TGTGCCAGCAGTTATAGAGGGGGCATGAACACTGAAGCTTTCTTT; CDR3: CASSYRGGMNTEAFF
D: .; size: few; J: TRBJ1-1; V: TRBV5-5; DNA: TGTGCCAGCAGCCGTCGAGGGACGGACACTGAAGCTTTCTTT; CDR3: CASSRRGTDTEAFF
D: .; size: .; J: TRBJ2-7; V: TRBV13; DNA: TGTGCCAGCAGCTCCCGGGACCGAGAAGACCCCTACGAGCAGTACTTC; CDR3: CASSSRDREDPYEQYF
D: TRBD2; size: few; J: TRBJ2-3; V: TRBV6-1; DNA: TGTGCCAGCAGTGAAGGTTGGGGTGGTAGCGGGAACACAGATACGCAGTATTTT; CDR3: CASSEGWGGSGNTDTQYF
D: .; size: .; J: TRBJ2-5; V: TRBV30; DNA: TGTGCCTGGAGCCTAGGCAGTAGCGACCAAGAGACCCAGTACTTC; CDR3: CAWSLGSSDQETQYF
D: .; size: .; J: TRBJ2-3; V: TRBV30; DNA: TGTGCCTGGAACTCCCTAAGCACAGATACGCAGTATTTT; CDR3: CAWNSLSTDTQYF
D: TRBD2; size: few; J: TRBJ2-1; V: TRBV13; DNA: TGTGCCAGCAGCTTCGGTAGCGGGAGAGACGAGCAGTTCTTC; CDR3: CASSFGSGRDEQFF
D: .; size: .; J: TRBJ1-6; V: TRBV7-9; DNA: TGTGCCAGCAGCTTAGCCGTGGGACTCCTAGACCTCCAACCCCTCCACTTT; CDR3: CASSLAVGLLDLQPLHF
D: .; size: few; J: TRBJ2-5; V: TRBV2; DNA: TGTGCCGACGTTCGTTTGGGGGGGCCATGGGAGACCCAGTACTTC; CDR3: CADVRLGGPWETQYF
D: TRBD2; size: few; J: TRBJ2-1; V: TRBV5-1; DNA: TGCGCCAGCAGCCTGGGACTAGAGTTCGACAATGAGCAGTTCTTC; CDR3: CASSLGLEFDNEQFF
D: .; size: many; J: TRBJ2-4; V: TRBV14; DNA: TGTGCCAGCAGCCAATACGGGGACGCCAAAAACATTCAGTACTTC; CDR3: CASSQYGDAKNIQYF
D: TRBD1; size: many; J: TRBJ2-7; V: TRBV10-3; DNA: TGTGCCATCAGAGGGGACAGGCTTCGTACCTACGAGCAGTACTTC; CDR3: CAIRGDRLRTYEQYF
D: .; size: .; J: TRBJ2-6; V: TRBV28; DNA: TGTGCCAGCAGTTTTTCTGGCCAGAACTCCGCTGGGGCCAACGTCCTGACTTTC; CDR3: CASSFSGQNSAGANVLTF
D: TRBD2; size: .; J: TRBJ2-5; V: TRBV5-5; DNA: TGTGCCAGCATCCCCGGTAGTGCGGGAGGGATGGAGACCCAGTACTTC; CDR3: CASIPGSAGGMETQYF
D: TRBD2; size: .; J: TRBJ2-1; V: TRBV5-5; DNA: TGTGCCAGCAGCTTGGCGGCTAGCGGGAGAGTTGAGCAGTTCTTC; CDR3: CASSLAASGRVEQFF
D: .; size: few; J: TRBJ2-1; V: TRBV12-3/TRBV12-4; DNA: TGTGCCAGCAGTTTATCCGACTATTCCTACAATGAGCAGTTCTTC; CDR3: CASSLSDYSYNEQFF
D: .; size: .; J: TRBJ2-1; V: TRBV27; DNA: TGTGCCAGCAGTTTGATGGCAATTACTCCTCTTGGACTACGCGTTGAGCAGTTCTTC; CDR3: CASSLMAITPLGLRVEQFF
D: .; size: .; J: TRBJ2-3; V: TRBV3-1; DNA: TGTGCCAGCAGCCCAGAGGGACCCGGCGCAGATACGCAGTATTTT; CDR3: CASSPEGPGADTQYF
D: TRBD1; size: .; J: TRBJ1-4; V: TRBV29-1; DNA: TGCAGCGTTGAAGATGGGACAGCGGTTGAAAAACTGTTTTTT; CDR3: CSVEDGTAVEKLFF
D: .; size: .; J: TRBJ1-1; V: TRBV9; DNA: TGTGCCAGCAGTGCTACGACAGGGAACACTGAAGCTTTCTTT; CDR3: CASSATTGNTEAFF
D: .; size: many; J: TRBJ2-3; V: TRBV7-9; DNA: TGTGCCAGCAGTCATGGAGGAGGCACAGATACGCAGTATTTT; CDR3: CASSHGGGTDTQYF
D: TRBD2; size: many; J: TRBJ2-7; V: TRBV7-2; DNA: TGTGCCAGCAGCTTAGGCGGGAGCTGGTACGAGCAGTACTTC; CDR3: CASSLGGSWYEQYF
D: TRBD1; size: few; J: TRBJ2-2; V: TRBV12-3/TRBV12-4; DNA: TGTGCCAGCAGTTTTTCGGGACAGGGTGCCGGGGAGCTGTTTTTT; CDR3: CASSFSGQGAGELFF
D: .; size: many; J: TRBJ1-1; V: TRBV20-1; DNA: TGCAGTGCCTTAGATAAGGTCACTGAAGCTTTCTTT; CDR3: CSALDKVTEAFF
D: .; size: few; J: TRBJ1-1; V: TRBV5-1; DNA: TGCGCCAGCAGCTTGTCCACGAGAATTGAAGCTTTCTTT; CDR3: CASSLSTRIEAFF
D: .; size: many; J: TRBJ2-1; V: TRBV12-3/TRBV12-4; DNA: TGTGCCAGCAAGGGGGGAGTTGAGCAGTTCTTC; CDR3: CASKGGVEQFF
D: .; size: many; J: TRBJ2-4; V: TRBV12-3/TRBV12-4; DNA: TGTGCCAGCACGTTAGATCTGGCCAAAAACATTCAGTACTTC; CDR3: CASTLDLAKNIQYF
D: TRBD2; size: .; J: TRBJ2-7; V: TRBV7-2; DNA: TGTGCCAGCAGGTTAGAGGGGACTAGCGGGCCTTACGAGCAGTACTTC; CDR3: CASRLEGTSGPYEQYF
D: TRBD1; size: .; J: TRBJ2-7; V: TRBV5-3; DNA: TGTGCCAGCAGCCAGGGGGTCTTCTACGAGCAGTACTTC; CDR3: CASSQGVFYEQYF
D: TRBD1; size: many; J: TRBJ2-7; V: TRBV16; DNA: TGTGCCAGCAGCTGGGGACAGGGCTACGAGCAGTACTTC; CDR3: CASSWGQGYEQYF
D: .; size: few; J: TRBJ1-2; V: TRBV12-3/TRBV12-4; DNA: TGTGCCAGCAGTGACCTCCTAAGAGGCTACACCTTC; CDR3: CASSDLLRGYTF
D: TRBD1; size: few; J: TRBJ1-1; V: TRBV4-1; DNA: TGCGCCAGCAGCCAAACCGGGACAGGGTCGAACACTGAAGCTTTCTTT; CDR3: CASSQTGTGSNTEAFF
D: .; size: few; J: TRBJ2-7; V: TRBV6-1; DNA: TGTGCCTCCTCCGGTGCAGGTAGGACGAGCTCCTACGAGCAGTACTTC; CDR3: CASSGAGRTSSYEQYF
D: .; size: few; J: TRBJ2-2; V: TRBV6-5; DNA: TGTGCCAGCAGTTACGGGGTCGGGTCCCAGGACACCGGGGAGCTGTTTTTT; CDR3: CASSYGVGSQDTGELFF
D: TRBD2; size: many; J: TRBJ2-5; V: TRBV6-2/TRBV6-3; DNA: TGTGCCAGCGGACTAGCGGGAGATTTGGAGACCCAGTACTTC; CDR3: CASGLAGDLETQYF
D: .; size: .; J: TRBJ2-7; V: TRBV19; DNA: TGTGCCAGTAGTATAGGACCCCCTTACGAGCAGTACTTC; CDR3: CASSIGPPYEQYF
D: TRBD1; size: .; J: TRBJ2-7; V: TRBV6-1; DNA: TGTGCCAGCAGTCCTCAGGGGGCGCGATACTCCGAGCAGTACTTC; CDR3: CASSPQGARYSEQYF
D: TRBD1; size: .; J: TRBJ2-7; V: TRBV7-7; DNA: TGTGCCAGCAGCGGGGGGGACAGGGAGCCCTACGAGCAGTACTTC; CDR3: CASSGGDREPYEQYF
D: TRBD2; size: few; J: TRBJ2-1; V: TRBV10-3; DNA: TGTGCCATCAGGAGCGGCGGGAGCTCCTACAATGAGCAGTTCTTC; CDR3: CAIRSGGSSYNEQFF
D: TRBD2; size: .; J: TRBJ2-1; V: TRBV29-1; DNA: TGCAGCGCTGAGGGACTAGCGGTTGACAATGAGCAGTTCTTC; CDR3: CSAEGLAVDNEQFF
D: .; size: few; J: TRBJ2-7; V: TRBV4-1; DNA: TGCGCCAGCAGCCAAGAAGAGGTAGTCGCCGACGAGCAGTACTTC; CDR3: CASSQEEVVADEQYF
D: .; size: few; J: TRBJ2-5; V: TRBV7-9; DNA: TGTGCCAGCAGCCCAGTGGATGGGGGATTAGAGACCCAGTACTTC; CDR3: CASSPVDGGLETQYF
D: .; size: .; J: TRBJ2-2; V: TRBV6-2/TRBV6-3; DNA: TGTGCCAGCAATTATGGGGACTTTTCACACGGGGAGCTGTTTTTT; CDR3: CASNYGDFSHGELFF
D: .; size: .; J: TRBJ1-5; V: TRBV12-3/TRBV12-4; DNA: TGTGCATCCACCCCCAACGGTCCCAATCAGCCCCAGCATTTT; CDR3: CASTPNGPNQPQHF
D: .; size: .; J: TRBJ1-1; V: TRBV6-1; DNA: TGTGCCAGCAGTGAAGGTCTAATGGGGTGGAACACTGAAGCTTTCTTT; CDR3: CASSEGLMGWNTEAFF
D: TRBD1; size: many; J: TRBJ2-6; V: TRBV6-5; DNA: TGTGCCAGCAGTCCCTCGACAGGGGATGGGGCCAACGTCCTGACTTTC; CDR3: CASSPSTGDGANVLTF
D: .; size: .; J: TRBJ1-1; V: TRBV14; DNA: TGTGCCAGCAGCCAAGTAAGCCTAGGAGGTGAAGCTTTCTTT; CDR3: CASSQVSLGGEAFF
D: .; size: .; J: TRBJ2-5; V: TRBV4-1; DNA: TGCGCCAGCAGCCCCAGATTTGACGGAGAGACCCAGTACTTC; CDR3: CASSPRFDGETQYF
D: .; size: few; J: TRBJ1-5; V: TRBV28; DNA: TGTGCCAGCAGTTTATTTAGTTCGGCGAATCAGCCCCAGCATTTT; CDR3: CASSLFSSANQPQHF
D: .; size: .; J: TRBJ1-2; V: TRBV9; DNA: TGTGCCAGCAGCGATGGCTACACCTTC; CDR3: CASSDGYTF
D: TRBD2; size: few; J: TRBJ2-7; V: TRBV27; DNA: TGTGCCAGCAGTGCACTAGCGGAATACCCCTACGAGCAGTACTTC; CDR3: CASSALAEYPYEQYF
D: .; size: many; J: TRBJ1-1; V: TRBV7-9; DNA: TGTGCCAGCAGCTACCTGGAAGCTTTCTTT; CDR3: CASSYLEAFF
D: .; size: few; J: TRBJ2-5; V: TRBV7-9; DNA: TGTGCCAGCAGCTTAGGCCTGGGCGGTAGTGGCGAGACCCAGTACTTC; CDR3: CASSLGLGGSGETQYF
D: .; size: many; J: TRBJ2-7; V: TRBV12-3/TRBV12-4; DNA: TGTGCCAGCAGTCCCACGGCGGCCTACGAGCAGTACTTC; CDR3: CASSPTAAYEQYF
D: .; size: .; J: TRBJ2-6; V: TRBV7-2; DNA: TGTGCCAGCAGCTTAATAGGGGGGTTCTCTGGGGCCAACGTCCTGACTTTC; CDR3: CASSLIGGFSGANVLTF
D: .; size: many; J: TRBJ2-5; V: TRBV9; DNA: TGTGCCAGCAGCGTAGGAGGTAGGGGAGAGACCCAGTACTTC; CDR3: CASSVGGRGETQYF
D: TRBD2; size: many; J: TRBJ2-1; V: TRBV5-1; DNA: TGCGCCAGCACCGAAATGGGACTAGCGGGAACCGTCCGCCGGGATGAGCAGTTCTTC; CDR3: CASTEMGLAGTVRRDEQFF
D: TRBD1; size: many; J: TRBJ2-3; V: TRBV29-1; DNA: TGCAGCGGGGGACAGGTTAGGGCAGATACGCAGTATTTT; CDR3: CSGGQVRADTQYF